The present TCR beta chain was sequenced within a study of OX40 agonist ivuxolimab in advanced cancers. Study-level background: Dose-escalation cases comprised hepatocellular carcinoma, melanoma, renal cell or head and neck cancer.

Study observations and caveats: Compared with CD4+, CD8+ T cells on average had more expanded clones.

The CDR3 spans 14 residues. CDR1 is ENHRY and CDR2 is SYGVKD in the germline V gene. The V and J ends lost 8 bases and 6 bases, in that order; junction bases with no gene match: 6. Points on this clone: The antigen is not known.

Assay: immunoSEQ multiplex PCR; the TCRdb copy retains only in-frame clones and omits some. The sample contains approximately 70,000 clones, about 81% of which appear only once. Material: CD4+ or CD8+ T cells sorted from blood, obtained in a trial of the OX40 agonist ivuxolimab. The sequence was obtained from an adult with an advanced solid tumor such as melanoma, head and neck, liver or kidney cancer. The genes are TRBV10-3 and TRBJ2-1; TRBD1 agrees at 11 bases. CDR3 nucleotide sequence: TGTGCCATCGCCGGACAGGGGGCAACCAATGAGCAGTTCTTC. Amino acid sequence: CAIAGQGATNEQFF.